Below are 30 T cell receptor beta chains sequenced from a single sample in a study of T-cell memory formation after mild COVID-19. TCRdb reprocessed the 5' RACE reads via MiXCR and lists one record per CDR3 protein. The sample records hundreds of thousands of distinct CDR3 sequences, roughly a quarter being singletons. The sequencing input was PBMCs or a T cell subset sorted from them (not recorded which). The receptors shown here come from an adult woman who had mild COVID-19 (a few samples of this study predate the infection). Cell type and time point are not known.

The rearrangement joins TRBV4-3 to TRBJ2-7, with 12 nucleotides matching TRBD2. The junction had 6 bases not matched to a gene; V was cut back by 4 bases and J by 2 bases. This CDR3 has 16 residues. CDR1 is LGHNA, CDR2 YSLEER, per germline. Here the CDR3 reads CASSPSTSGGTYEQYF. DNA for the CDR3: TGCGCCAGCAGCCCGTCGACTAGCGGGGGAACCTACGAGCAGTACTTC.

This clonotype showed up just a few times. The V gene is TRBV12-3 or TRBV12-4, the J gene TRBJ1-3; D gene ambiguous. The V and J ends lost 3 bases and 4 bases respectively, with 10 bases between them. This CDR3 spans 14 amino acids. CDR3 bases: TGTGCCAGCAGTTTCCGAGGAGGGGGAAACACCATATATTTT. Residues: CASSFRGGGNTIYF.

The chain links TRBV11-2 to TRBJ2-5, with no clear D. The germline V gene has CDR1 SGHAT and CDR2 FQNNGV. This CDR3 is built from 13 residues. Trimming removed 4 bases at V and 7 bases at J, with 13 bases between. The DNA for the CDR3 is TGTGCCAGCAGCTCGACGGAAGATGGGACCCAGTACTTC. Residues: CASSSTEDGTQYF. The variable domain in full, with the rest retrieved from reference TRBV11-2 and TRBJ2-5, is EAGVAQSPRYKIIEKRQSVAFWCNPISGHATLYWYQQILGQGPKLLIQFQNNGVVDDSQLPKDRFSAERLKGVDSTLKIQPAKLEDSAVYLCASSSTEDGTQYFGPGTRLLVL.

This clonotype was recorded a few times. This chain joins TRBV7-3 and TRBJ2-3; D gene ambiguous. The V and J ends lost 1 base and 1 base respectively, with 12 bases between them. The CDR3 runs to 16 residues. Germline V lookup: CDR1 SGHTA, CDR2 FQGTGA. The CDR3 DNA reads as TGTGCCAGCAGCTTAATTGGTCTCTCGGGCACAGATACGCAGTATTTT. Its protein product is CASSLIGLSGTDTQYF.

This clonotype was picked up a small number of times. The chain carries TRBV12-5 and TRBJ2-1, with a possible D match to TRBD2 (6 bases). Germline CDR1 LGHNT, CDR2 FRNRAP. This CDR3 spans 14 amino acids. V shed 1 base and J shed 4 bases, with 8 bases lying between them. CDR3 region: CASGLGGAYNEQFF. The CDR3 DNA follows: TGTGCTAGTGGTTTGGGCGGGGCATACAATGAGCAGTTCTTC.

The V call is TRBV24-1, the J call TRBJ2-7; D gene uncertain. This CDR3 region has 13 residues. Trimming pared 3 bases from V and 3 bases from J, leaving 8 bases between. Per germline, CDR1 KGHDR and CDR2 SFDVKD. CDR3 sequence: CATSDPEYYEQYF. CDR3 sequence (DNA): TGTGCCACCAGTGATCCAGAGTACTACGAGCAGTACTTC.

This clonotype was counted at least ten times. V is TRBV18 and J is TRBJ2-1; 9 bases agree with TRBD2. The CDR3 is 14 amino acids. The trim removed 6 bases at V and 2 bases at J, leaving 2 bases unmatched. Germline CDR1 and CDR2: KGHSH and LQKENI. This CDR3 is CASSLAGTYNEQFF. In DNA form, the CDR3 reads TGTGCCAGCTCCCTAGCGGGGACCTACAATGAGCAGTTCTTC.

In its sample, this clonotype was seen a few times. The V gene is TRBV29-1, the J gene TRBJ2-7, with unresolved D. Looked up from germline, CDR1 is SQVTM and CDR2 is ANQGSEA. CDR3 length: 13 amino acids. Trimming removed 8 bases at V and 0 bases at J, with 14 bases between. CDR3 sequence (DNA): TGCAGCTCCCGGCAGGCCAACTCCTACGAGCAGTACTTC. Protein sequence: CSSRQANSYEQYF.

V gene TRBV7-6 combines with J gene TRBJ2-7; 7 bases agree with TRBD1. The germline V gene encodes CDR1 SGHVS and CDR2 FNYEAQ. V shed 5 bases, J shed 6 bases, and the junction held 7 bases outside the gene matches. This CDR3 region has 13 residues. The CDR3 is CASSAITGAEQYF. The CDR3 coding sequence is TGTGCCAGCAGCGCGATCACAGGGGCCGAGCAGTACTTC.

The chain combines TRBV27 with TRBJ2-3, with a tentative D call TRBD1 (5 bases). Trimming took off 6 bases at V and 4 bases at J, with 11 bases between the two ends. This CDR3 has 13 residues. Germline V gene sequence: CDR1 MNHEY, CDR2 SMNVEV (reference sequence). CDR3: CASSEQGPDTQYF. DNA of the CDR3: TGTGCCAGCAGCGAGCAGGGCCCAGATACGCAGTATTTT.

This clonotype has a handful of counts. The chain has TRBV5-4 and TRBJ2-5; D is unclear. This CDR3 is built from 14 residues. CDR1 and CDR2 from the germline V gene are SGHNT and YYREEE (reference sequence). With 0 bases removed from V and 1 base from J, the gap between germline ends came to 7 bases. The CDR3 bases are TGTGCCAGCAGCTTGGGCAGTTCCCAAGAGACCCAGTACTTC. Amino acids: CASSLGSSQETQYF.

V gene TRBV10-3 combines with J gene TRBJ2-2, with 7 positions matching TRBD1. The CDR3 spans 13 residues. Germline V gives CDR1 ENHRY, CDR2 SYGVKD. Germline trimming cut 3 bases from V and 8 bases from J; bases unmatched to any gene: 3. The DNA for the CDR3 is TGTGCCATCAGTGACAGGGGGAAGGGGGAGCTGTTTTTT. Translated, it gives CAISDRGKGELFF.

This clonotype was seen a handful of times. CDR3 sequence (DNA): TGCGCCAGCAGCCAAGTCCCTAGCGGGGGAATGGGCGAGTTCTTC. This sequence encodes CASSQVPSGGMGEFF. The chain uses TRBV4-1 and TRBJ2-1; 10 bases are shared with TRBD2. CDR1 and CDR2 (germline): MGHRA, YSYEKL. The CDR3 runs to 15 residues. J was trimmed by 14 bases and V by 1 base; bases with no gene match: 11.

This chain connects TRBV6-2 or TRBV6-3 to TRBJ2-1, with TRBD2 identical over 8 bases. J gave up 9 bases and V 6 bases, and 13 bases lay outside the gene matches. This CDR3 region has 15 residues. The germline V gene has CDR1 MNHEY and CDR2 SVGEGT. The CDR3 DNA sequence: TGTGCCAGCAGCCCTGGGGCCGGGGGGGCCAGTGAGCAGTTCTTC. Protein sequence: CASSPGAGGASEQFF.

The chain joins TRBV5-6 to TRBJ2-5; weak D call: TRBD1 (6 bases). The CDR3 has 14 residues. Germline V gene sequence: CDR1 SGHDT, CDR2 YYEEEE. Trimming removed 4 bases from V and 1 base from J, with 11 bases in between. The DNA for the CDR3 is TGTGCCAGCAGCCTGACAGGTCCCCAAGAGACCCAGTACTTC. This encodes CASSLTGPQETQYF. The full variable domain, its missing parts supplied by reference TRBV5-6 and TRBJ2-5, is DAGVTQSPTHLIKTRGQQVTLRCSPKSGHDTVSWYQQALGQGPQFIFQYYEEEERQRGNFPDRFSGHQFPNYSSELNVNALLLGDSALYLCASSLTGPQETQYFGPGTRLLVL.

This clonotype was recorded at least ten times. This chain links TRBV2 with TRBJ2-7; 7 positions agree with TRBD1. This CDR3 region has 15 residues. Germline CDR1 reads SNHLY; CDR2 reads FYNNEI. Trimming cost V 2 bases and J 3 bases; bases outside gene matches: 7. CDR3 sequence reads: CASSEYQGVVYEQYF. The DNA for the CDR3 is TGTGCCAGCAGTGAATATCAGGGGGTAGTCTACGAGCAGTACTTC.

The chain recombines TRBV30 with TRBJ2-1; 8 bases agree with TRBD1. The ends lost 2 bases at V and 7 bases at J; junction bases unmatched: 10. The germline V gene encodes CDR1 GTSNPN and CDR2 SVGIG (reference sequence). The CDR3 loop spans 15 amino acids. CDR3 residues: CAWSSPGGLGNEQFF. The CDR3 bases are TGTGCCTGGAGTTCTCCAGGGGGCTTAGGTAATGAGCAGTTCTTC.

This clonotype showed up just a few times. The chain joins TRBV4-3 to TRBJ1-2, with no clear D. Trimming cost V 1 base and J 4 bases, with 10 bases left between them. CDR3 length: 14 amino acids. Per the germline V gene, CDR1 is LGHNA and CDR2 is YSLEER. CDR3 sequence (DNA): TGCGCCAGCAGCCAAGGGGTAGTGAGCTATGGCTACACCTTC. It translates to CASSQGVVSYGYTF.

The chain couples TRBV11-1 to TRBJ2-7; no clear D. The CDR3 is made up of 14 amino acids. V was clipped by 5 bases and J by 2 bases, with 13 bases between them. Germline values: CDR1 SGHAT, CDR2 FQDESV (reference sequence). The CDR3 DNA reads TGTGCCAGCAGCCGTAGAGGAGCTCCCTACGAGCAGTACTTC. It yields the protein CASSRRGAPYEQYF.

Many counts were recorded for this clonotype. The gene calls are TRBV2 and TRBJ2-7; possible D gene TRBD1, 6 bases. V lost 7 bases to trimming and J lost 3 bases, with 19 bases between them. This CDR3 is built from 15 residues. Germline-derived CDR1 and CDR2 are SNHLY and FYNNEI. The CDR3 DNA reads as TGTGCCAGCACTATTTCGGGACATCTAATCTACGAGCAGTACTTC. It translates to CASTISGHLIYEQYF.

CDR3 DNA: TGTGCCAGCAGTTACTTTTCAGCGGTCAACTACAATGAGCAGTTCTTC. Protein product: CASSYFSAVNYNEQFF. The chain combines TRBV6-6 with TRBJ2-1; tentatively, D is TRBD2 (5 bases). V gave up 1 base and J gave up 3 bases, with 13 bases separating them. Germline V lookup: CDR1 MNHNY, CDR2 SVGAGI (reference sequence). The CDR3 totals 16 residues.

The rearrangement uses TRBV20-1 and TRBJ2-1, with TRBD2 as a possible D gene (6 bases). Trimming stripped 3 bases from V and 7 bases from J, with 22 bases between. Germline lookup yields CDR1 DFQATT and CDR2 SNEGSKA (reference sequence). This CDR3 region has 16 residues. The CDR3 sequence is CSASAHREMRANEQFF. The CDR3 DNA follows: TGCAGTGCTAGTGCGCATCGGGAGATGCGGGCTAATGAGCAGTTCTTC.

In this sample, this clonotype turned up a few times. The chain links TRBV4-2 to TRBJ2-2; a weak D match, TRBD1 (6 bases). The CDR3 loop spans 15 amino acids. V lost 1 base and J lost 10, with 16 bases in between. Germline V lookup: CDR1 LGHNA, CDR2 YNFKEQ. The CDR3 here is CASSQAVGHPSELFF. The CDR3 DNA reads TGTGCCAGCAGCCAAGCAGTGGGACACCCTTCGGAGCTGTTTTTT.

This clonotype was recorded at least ten times. This sequence joins TRBV19 and TRBJ2-1; tentative D call: TRBD2 (5 bases). This CDR3 is built from 15 residues. The V gene's germline CDR1 is LNHDA and CDR2 SQIVND (reference sequence). Trimming left V 1 base short and J 8 bases short, with 15 bases between. The chain's CDR3 is CASSIGPSSGYEQFF. The DNA for the CDR3 is TGTGCCAGTAGTATAGGCCCCTCCAGCGGCTATGAGCAGTTCTTC.

This chain joins TRBV20-1 and TRBJ2-2; 13 positions match TRBD2. This CDR3 has 17 amino acids. V lost 6 bases, J lost 0 bases, and 7 bases stayed unmatched. The V gene's germline CDR1 is DFQATT and CDR2 SNEGSKA (reference sequence). Here the CDR3 DNA reads TGCAGTGCAGGACTAGCGGGGGCCCTTCCGAACACCGGGGAGCTGTTTTTT. Encoded protein: CSAGLAGALPNTGELFF.

At least ten counts were recorded for this clonotype. The J gene is TRBJ2-6, the V gene TRBV6-2 or TRBV6-3, with a weak D call TRBD2 (6 bases). Trimming cost V 9 bases and J 4 bases, with 22 bases left between them. Germline values: CDR1 MNHEY, CDR2 SVGEGT. CDR3 length: 17 residues. The CDR3 region is CASQLIRGSTGANVLTF. The CDR3 DNA reads TGTGCCAGTCAGTTAATCCGGGGGAGCACCGGGGCCAACGTCCTGACTTTC.

As regards this clonotype: This may be a read error, as it is one base from a much larger clone. V and J are TRBV3-1 and TRBJ1-2; D gene unclear. This CDR3 has 17 residues. V lost 4 bases, J lost 2 bases, and 20 bases lay in between. CDR1 and CDR2 from the germline V gene are LGHDT and YNNKEL (reference sequence). The CDR3 reads CASSLSYVGYVNYGYTF. CDR3 bases: TGTGCCAGCAGCCTCTCGTACGTGGGGTACGTGAACTATGGCTACACCTTC.

Only a few counts were recorded for this clonotype. V and J are TRBV5-1 and TRBJ2-7, with 7 bases lining up with TRBD2. CDR3 size: 18 residues. Germline lookup yields CDR1 SGHRS and CDR2 YFSETQ. J was trimmed by 0 bases and V by 0 bases; bases with no gene match: 12. CDR3 DNA sequence: TGCGCCAGCAGCTTGGGGGCTAGCGGAGGACGGACCTCCTACGAGCAGTACTTC. Protein: CASSLGASGGRTSYEQYF.

This clonotype was counted between two and nine times. The chain has TRBV30 and TRBJ1-1; D is unclear. The germline V and J ends were trimmed by 5 bases and 2 bases, with 12 bases remaining between them. The CDR3 is made up of 13 amino acids. CDR1 is GTSNPN and CDR2 is SVGIG in the germline V gene (reference sequence). The CDR3 DNA reads TGTGCCTGGGCGGCCCAAACTAACACTGAAGCTTTCTTT. It encodes CAWAAQTNTEAFF.

This rearrangement joins TRBV29-1 to TRBJ2-1, with D perhaps matching TRBD2 (6 bases). Germline V gene data show CDR1 as SQVTM and CDR2 as ANQGSEA. The CDR3 length is 12 residues. Trimming took 3 bases from V and 15 from J, leaving 18 bases between them. The CDR3 is CSVDPTRGLPFF. The CDR3 region has the DNA TGCAGCGTTGACCCCACTAGGGGACTCCCGTTCTTC.